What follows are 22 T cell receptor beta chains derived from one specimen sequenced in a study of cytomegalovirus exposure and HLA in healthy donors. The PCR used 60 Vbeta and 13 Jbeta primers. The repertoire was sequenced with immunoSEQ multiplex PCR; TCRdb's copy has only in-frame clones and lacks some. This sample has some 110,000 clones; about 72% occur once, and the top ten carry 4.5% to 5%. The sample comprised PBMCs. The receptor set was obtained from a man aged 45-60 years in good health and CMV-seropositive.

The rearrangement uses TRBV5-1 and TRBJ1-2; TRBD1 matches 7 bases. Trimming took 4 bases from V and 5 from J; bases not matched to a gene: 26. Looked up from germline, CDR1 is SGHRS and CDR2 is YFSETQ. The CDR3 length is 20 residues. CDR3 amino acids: CASSPHGRPPQGQPYYGYTF. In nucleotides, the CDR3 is TGCGCCAGCAGCCCCCACGGAAGGCCCCCCCAGGGACAGCCTTATTATGGCTACACCTTC.

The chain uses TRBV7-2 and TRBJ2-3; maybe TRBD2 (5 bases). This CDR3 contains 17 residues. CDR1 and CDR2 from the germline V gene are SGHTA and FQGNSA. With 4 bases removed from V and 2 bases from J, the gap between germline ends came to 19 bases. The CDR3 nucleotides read TGTGCCAGCAGCTCTAGAGGCGGGCTTGGGCTCACAGATACGCAGTATTTT. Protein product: CASSSRGGLGLTDTQYF.

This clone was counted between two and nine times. The CDR3: CASSSSGGAWNEQFF. The DNA for the CDR3 is TGTGCCAGCAGCTCGAGCGGGGGGGCTTGGAATGAGCAGTTCTTC. The V call is TRBV5-6, the J call TRBJ2-1; 10 nucleotides line up with TRBD2. Per germline, CDR1 SGHDT and CDR2 YYEEEE. The CDR3 extends over 15 amino acids. The J segment lost 7 bases and the V segment lost 3 bases, leaving 7 bases of the junction unmatched.

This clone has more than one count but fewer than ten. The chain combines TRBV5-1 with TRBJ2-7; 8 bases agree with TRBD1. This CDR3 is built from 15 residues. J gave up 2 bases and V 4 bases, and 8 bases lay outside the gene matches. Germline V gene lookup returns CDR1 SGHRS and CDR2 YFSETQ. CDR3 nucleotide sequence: TGCGCCAGCAGCCCGAAAGCGACAGGGGCCTACGAGCAGTACTTC. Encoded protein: CASSPKATGAYEQYF.

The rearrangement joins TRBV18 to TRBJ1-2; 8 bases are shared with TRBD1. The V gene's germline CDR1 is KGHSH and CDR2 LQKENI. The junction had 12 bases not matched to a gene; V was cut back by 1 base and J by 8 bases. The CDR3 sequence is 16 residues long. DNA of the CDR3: TGTGCCAGCTCACCACGGTCAAACCAGGGGGCTGAAGGCTACACCTTC. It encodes CASSPRSNQGAEGYTF.

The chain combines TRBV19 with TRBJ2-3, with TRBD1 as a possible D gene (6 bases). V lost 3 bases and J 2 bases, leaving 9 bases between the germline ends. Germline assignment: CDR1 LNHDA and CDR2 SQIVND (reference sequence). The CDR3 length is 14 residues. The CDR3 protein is CASSMGALTDTQYF. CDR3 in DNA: TGTGCCAGTAGTATGGGGGCCCTCACAGATACGCAGTATTTT.

The CDR3 DNA sequence: TGTGCCAGCAGCTTGGGCGGACAGGGGCCAACTAATGAAAAACTGTTTTTT. Amino acids: CASSLGGQGPTNEKLFF. The chain links TRBV5-4 to TRBJ1-4; 9 nucleotides agree with TRBD1. V lost 0 bases to trimming and J lost 0 bases; unmatched junction nucleotides: 3. The CDR3 sequence is 17 residues long. Germline-derived CDR1 and CDR2 are SGHNT and YYREEE (reference sequence).

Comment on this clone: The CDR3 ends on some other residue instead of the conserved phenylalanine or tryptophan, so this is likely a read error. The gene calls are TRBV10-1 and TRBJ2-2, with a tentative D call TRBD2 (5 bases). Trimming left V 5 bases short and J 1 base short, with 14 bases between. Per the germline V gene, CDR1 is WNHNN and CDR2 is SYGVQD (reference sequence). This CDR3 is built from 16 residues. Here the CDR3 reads CASSSGESRNTGELFV. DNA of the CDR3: TGCGCCAGCAGTTCCGGGGAATCAAGGAACACCGGGGAGCTGTTTGTT.

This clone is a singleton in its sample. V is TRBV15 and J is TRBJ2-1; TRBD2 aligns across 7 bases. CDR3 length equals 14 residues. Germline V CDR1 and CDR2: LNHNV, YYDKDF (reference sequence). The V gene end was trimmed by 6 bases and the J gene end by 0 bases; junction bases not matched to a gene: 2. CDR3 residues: CATSRDYSYNEQFF. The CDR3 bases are TGTGCCACCAGTCGGGACTACTCCTACAATGAGCAGTTCTTC.

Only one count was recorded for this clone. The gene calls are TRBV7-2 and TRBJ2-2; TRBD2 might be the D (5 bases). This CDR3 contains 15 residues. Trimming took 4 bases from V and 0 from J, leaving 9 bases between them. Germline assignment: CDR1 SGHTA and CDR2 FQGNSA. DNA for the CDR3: TGTGCCAGCAGCTCACTGGGAGCGAACACCGGGGAGCTGTTTTTT. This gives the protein CASSSLGANTGELFF.

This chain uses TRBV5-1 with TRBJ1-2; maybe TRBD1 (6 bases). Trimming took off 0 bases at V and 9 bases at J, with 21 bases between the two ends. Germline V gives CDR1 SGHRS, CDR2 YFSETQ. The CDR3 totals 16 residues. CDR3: CASSLDRQESAGSYTF. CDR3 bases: TGCGCCAGCAGCTTGGACCGACAGGAATCCGCTGGCAGCTACACCTTC.

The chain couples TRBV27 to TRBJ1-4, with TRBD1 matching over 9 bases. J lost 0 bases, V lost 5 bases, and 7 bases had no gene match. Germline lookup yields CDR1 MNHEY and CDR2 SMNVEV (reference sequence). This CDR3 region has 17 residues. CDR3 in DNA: TGTGCCAGCAGTACAGGGGGCAACCGTGCAACTAATGAAAAACTGTTTTTT. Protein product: CASSTGGNRATNEKLFF.

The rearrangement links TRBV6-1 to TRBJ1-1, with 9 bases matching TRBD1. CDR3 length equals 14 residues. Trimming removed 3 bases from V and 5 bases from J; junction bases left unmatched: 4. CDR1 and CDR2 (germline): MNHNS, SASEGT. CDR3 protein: CASSEGQGRTEAFF. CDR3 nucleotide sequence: TGTGCCAGCAGTGAGGGACAGGGTAGGACTGAAGCTTTCTTT.

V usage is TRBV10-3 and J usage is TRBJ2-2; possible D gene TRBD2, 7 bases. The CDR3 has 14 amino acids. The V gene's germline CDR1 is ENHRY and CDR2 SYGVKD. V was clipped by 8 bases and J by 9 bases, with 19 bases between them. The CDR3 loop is CAIGGGPGIRELFF. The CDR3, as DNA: TGTGCCATCGGGGGGGGGCCAGGGATTCGGGAGCTGTTTTTT.

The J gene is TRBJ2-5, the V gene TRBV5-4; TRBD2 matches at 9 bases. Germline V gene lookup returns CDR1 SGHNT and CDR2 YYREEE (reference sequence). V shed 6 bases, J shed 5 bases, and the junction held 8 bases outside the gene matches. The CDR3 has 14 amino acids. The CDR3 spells CASTLAGRRETQYF. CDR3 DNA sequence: TGTGCCAGCACCCTAGCGGGGAGGCGGGAGACCCAGTACTTC.

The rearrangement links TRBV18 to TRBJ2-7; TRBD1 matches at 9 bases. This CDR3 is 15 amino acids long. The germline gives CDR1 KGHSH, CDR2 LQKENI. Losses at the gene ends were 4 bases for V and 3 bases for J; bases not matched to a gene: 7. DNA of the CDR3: TGTGCCAGCTCACTCGCCGGGACAGGGAACTACGAGCAGTACTTC. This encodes CASSLAGTGNYEQYF.

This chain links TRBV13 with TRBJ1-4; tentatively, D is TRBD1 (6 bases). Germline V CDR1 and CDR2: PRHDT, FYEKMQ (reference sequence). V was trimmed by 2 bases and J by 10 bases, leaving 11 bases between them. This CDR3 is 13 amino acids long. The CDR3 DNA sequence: TGTGCCAGCAGCTTAAGAGACAGGTTAAAACTGTTTTTT. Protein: CASSLRDRLKLFF.

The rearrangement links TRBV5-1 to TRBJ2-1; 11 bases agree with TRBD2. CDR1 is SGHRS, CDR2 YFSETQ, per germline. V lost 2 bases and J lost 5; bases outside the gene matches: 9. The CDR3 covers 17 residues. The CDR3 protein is CASSLRPGTSGNNEQFF. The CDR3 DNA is TGCGCCAGCAGCTTAAGACCCGGGACTAGCGGAAACAATGAGCAGTTCTTC. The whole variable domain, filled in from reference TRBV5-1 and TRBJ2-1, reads KAGVTQTPRYLIKTRGQQVTLSCSPISGHRSVSWYQQTPGQGLQFLFEYFSETQRNKGNFPGRFSGRQFSNSRSEMNVSTLELGDSALYLCASSLRPGTSGNNEQFFGPGTRLTVL.

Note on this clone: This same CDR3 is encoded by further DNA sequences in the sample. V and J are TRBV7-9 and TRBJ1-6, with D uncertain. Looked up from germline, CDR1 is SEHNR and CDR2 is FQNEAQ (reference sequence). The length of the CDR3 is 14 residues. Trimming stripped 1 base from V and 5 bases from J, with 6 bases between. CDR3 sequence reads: CASSLGQNNSPLHF. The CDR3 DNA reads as TGTGCCAGCAGCTTAGGGCAGAATAATTCACCCCTCCACTTT.

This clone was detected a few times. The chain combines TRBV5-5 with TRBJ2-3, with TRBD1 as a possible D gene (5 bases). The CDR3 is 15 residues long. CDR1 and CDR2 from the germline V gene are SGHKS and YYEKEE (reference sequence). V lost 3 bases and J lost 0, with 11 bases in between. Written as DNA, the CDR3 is TGTGCCAGCAGCTCTCAGGGTCTGAGCACAGATACGCAGTATTTT. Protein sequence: CASSSQGLSTDTQYF.

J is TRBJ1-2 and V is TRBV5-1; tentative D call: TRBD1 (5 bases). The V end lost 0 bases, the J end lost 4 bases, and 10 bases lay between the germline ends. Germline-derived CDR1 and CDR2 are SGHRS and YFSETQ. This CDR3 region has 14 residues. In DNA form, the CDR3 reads TGCGCCAGCAGCTTGGTAGGGGAACTCTATGGCTACACCTTC. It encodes CASSLVGELYGYTF.

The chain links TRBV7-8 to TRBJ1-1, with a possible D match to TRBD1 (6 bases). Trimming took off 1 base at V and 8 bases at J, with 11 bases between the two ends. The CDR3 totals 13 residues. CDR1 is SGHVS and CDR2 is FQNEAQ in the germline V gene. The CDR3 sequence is CASSLDFGTEAFF. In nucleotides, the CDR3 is TGTGCCAGCAGCTTAGATTTCGGGACAGAAGCTTTCTTT.